This is a list of T cell receptor beta chains from one sample in a study of cytomegalovirus exposure and HLA in healthy donors. Repertoires were generated with immunoSEQ multiplex PCR, while TCRdb's copy carries only in-frame clones and drops some. The profile shows over 100,000 clones, 80% of them singletons. Source material: PBMCs. These TCRs come from a man aged 30 to 45 in good health and CMV-seronegative. Both conserved end residues are part of each CDR3. A D gene is named only where the DNA matches it firmly. Clone size is given for some rows only: seen once, a few or many times, or a class if the clone is expanded.

CDR3 length | clone size | D gene | J gene | V gene | CDR3 DNA | CDR3 protein
15 | NA | TRBD1 | TRBJ1-1 | TRBV11-3 | TGTGCCAGCAGCCCCGGACAGGGTAGGAACACTGAAGCTTTCTTT | CASSPGQGRNTEAFF
18 | NA | TRBD2 | TRBJ2-3 | TRBV9 | TGTGCCAGCAGCATTGATTTACCGGGACTAGCGGTGGGGGATACGCAGTATTTT | CASSIDLPGLAVGDTQYF
14 | NA | TRBD1 | TRBJ1-2 | TRBV30 | TGTGCCTGGACCCCCCCCGGGACAGAGGGAAGCTACACCTTC | CAWTPPGTEGSYTF
18 | once | TRBD2 | TRBJ2-7 | TRBV4-3 | TGCGCCAGCAGCCGCCAAACCTCCGCCGGGACTAGCGGCTACGAGCAGTACTTC | CASSRQTSAGTSGYEQYF
18 | NA | TRBD1 | TRBJ2-6 | TRBV4-2 | TGTGCCAGCAGCCAAGAGCGACAGGGCACGGAAGGGGCCAACGTCCTGACTTTC | CASSQERQGTEGANVLTF
15 | few | TRBD1 | TRBJ1-2 | TRBV19 | TGTGCCAGTAGTCTAGCCGGGACAGGGGTTGAAGGCTACACCTTC | CASSLAGTGVEGYTF
14 | NA | NA | TRBJ1-1 | TRBV18 | TGTGCCAGCTCACCAACAGGGCCTAAGGCTGAAGCTTTCTTT | CASSPTGPKAEAFF
11 | NA | NA | TRBJ2-3 | TRBV30 | TGTGCCTGGAGCGGCACAGATACGCAGTATTTT | CAWSGTDTQYF
12 | NA | NA | TRBJ2-7 | TRBV29-1 | TGCAGCGTTGAAGACGACAGGTACGAGCAGTACTTC | CSVEDDRYEQYF
16 | NA | NA | TRBJ2-3 | TRBV7-2 | TGTGCCAGCAGCTTAGCGGGGGGGCCGCGCACAGATACGCAGTATTTT | CASSLAGGPRTDTQYF
14 | NA | TRBD2 | TRBJ2-3 | TRBV6-5 | TGTGCCAGCAGACAGACTAGCTATCTGGATACGCAGTATTTT | CASRQTSYLDTQYF
15 | NA | TRBD2 | TRBJ2-1 | TRBV2 | TGTGCCAGCAGTTCTAGCGGGGGGACCTACAATGAGCAGTTCTTC | CASSSSGGTYNEQFF
18 | NA | NA | TRBJ1-5 | TRBV23-1 | TGCGCCAGCAGACACCTTGCCCAAGGGGGGGCGCGCAATCAGCCCCAGCATTTT | CASRHLAQGGARNQPQHF
16 | NA | NA | TRBJ1-5 | TRBV11-2 | TGTGCCAGCAGCTTACAAGCGGGAATGATCCGTCAGCCCCAGCATTTT | CASSLQAGMIRQPQHF
14 | NA | NA | TRBJ2-7 | TRBV5-4 | TGTGCCAGCACCGTCCTGACAGGCGACTACGAGCAGTACTTC | CASTVLTGDYEQYF
15 | NA | NA | TRBJ2-7 | TRBV11-2 | TGTGCCAGCAGCTTAGGCCTGCGGCCTGGGTACGAGCAGTACTTC | CASSLGLRPGYEQYF
14 | NA | TRBD1 | TRBJ1-6 | TRBV5-1 | TGCGCCAGCAGCGGGACAGGGTTTGATTCACCCCTCCACTTT | CASSGTGFDSPLHF
13 | NA | NA | TRBJ1-1 | TRBV29-1 | TGCAGCGGCGCCTCAGGGATGAACACTGAAGCTTTCTTT | CSGASGMNTEAFF
16 | NA | TRBD1 | TRBJ1-2 | TRBV5-6 | TGTGCCAGCAGCCTATGGAGGACAGGGAAGGGCTATGGCTACACCTTC | CASSLWRTGKGYGYTF
15 | NA | NA | TRBJ1-3 | TRBV6-6 | TGTGCCAGCAGTTACGAAGGGGTCTCTGGAAACACCATATATTTT | CASSYEGVSGNTIYF
16 | NA | TRBD2 | TRBJ2-1 | TRBV15 | TGTGCCACCAGCAGACTAATAGCGGGGGGGGTCAATGAGCAGTTCTTC | CATSRLIAGGVNEQFF
19 | NA | TRBD2 | TRBJ2-3 | TRBV2 | TGTGCCAGCAGCGATCTCTGGTTCGTGCGGGGGGCGGACACAGATACGCAGTATTTT | CASSDLWFVRGADTDTQYF
13 | few | NA | TRBJ1-1 | TRBV5-4 | TGTGCCAGCAGCTTGACAGGGAACACTGAAGCTTTCTTT | CASSLTGNTEAFF
13 | NA | NA | TRBJ1-2 | TRBV19 | TGTGCCAGCGCCCCCGGGGGGAACTATGGCTACACCTTC | CASAPGGNYGYTF
14 | NA | TRBD1 | TRBJ2-5 | TRBV5-4 | TGTGCCAGCAGCCGGGACAGGGCGCAAGAGACCCAGTACTTC | CASSRDRAQETQYF
14 | NA | NA | TRBJ2-3 | TRBV9 | TGTGCCAGCAGCGTAGCTACTATCACAGATACGCAGTATTTT | CASSVATITDTQYF
17 | NA | NA | TRBJ1-5 | TRBV7-8 | TGTGCCAGCAGCGCACTTCCACAGGTCTATAGCAATCAGCCCCAGCATTTT | CASSALPQVYSNQPQHF
13 | once | NA | TRBJ2-2 | TRBV7-9 | TGTGCCAGCAATCAGGGGAACACCGGGGAGCTGTTTTTT | CASNQGNTGELFF
16 | NA | TRBD2 | TRBJ2-7 | TRBV23-1 | TGCGCCAGCAGTCAGGTAGCGGGGGGGCTTTCATACGAGCAGTACTTC | CASSQVAGGLSYEQYF
17 | NA | TRBD2 | TRBJ2-1 | TRBV11-2 | TGTGCCAGCAGCTTAGTCAGACTAGCGGGGGGGCCAGGTGAGCAGTTCTTC | CASSLVRLAGGPGEQFF
14 | NA | TRBD2 | TRBJ2-5 | TRBV28 | TGTGCCAGCAGTTTGACTAGCCTGACGGAGACCCAGTACTTC | CASSLTSLTETQYF
12 | few | NA | TRBJ1-6 | TRBV7-2 | TGTGCCTCCGGAGGGGGGGGATCACCCCTCCACTTT | CASGGGGSPLHF
13 | NA | TRBD1 | TRBJ2-7 | TRBV7-9 | TGTGCCAGCAGCTTAGAGGGGGCTTACGAGCAGTACTTC | CASSLEGAYEQYF